This entry lists 13 T cell receptor beta chains sequenced from one sample in a study of beta chain features in type 1 diabetes. General study points: Moderately but significantly shorter TCRB CDR3s were found in Type 1 diabetes patients in all four CD4+ subsets.

The antigens these receptors bind are not known. The sequenced template was cDNA made from the entire isolated RNA. Repertoires were generated with immunoSEQ multiplex PCR, while TCRdb's copy carries only in-frame clones and drops some. The sample holds 25,000 to 30,000 clones; 56% are singletons and the top ten take about 1.5%. The sequenced sample was Tregs from blood. The receptors were gathered from a young woman with type 1 diabetes.

With respect to this clone: This specimen includes other DNA sequences encoding the same CDR3. This sequence joins TRBV7-2 and TRBJ2-1; 9 bases are a match to TRBD1. Germline-derived CDR1 and CDR2 are SGHTA and FQGNSA. This CDR3 spans 16 amino acids. The V and J ends lost 5 bases and 8 bases, in that order; junction bases with no gene match: 13. The DNA for the CDR3 is TGTGCCAGCAGCCCGCCCGACAGGGGGGTTGGCCATGAGCAGTTCTTC. Translation gives CASSPPDRGVGHEQFF.

This clone was counted between two and nine times. The chain links TRBV4-1 to TRBJ2-3, with TRBD2 matching over 13 bases. Germline V CDR1 and CDR2: MGHRA, YSYEKL. The CDR3 sequence is 16 residues long. Trimming took 4 bases from V and 1 from J; bases not matched to a gene: 2. The CDR3 nucleotides read TGCGCCAGCAGCCTAGGACTAGCGGGAGGCACAGATACGCAGTATTTT. Translation gives CASSLGLAGGTDTQYF.

This clone has a single count. The V call is TRBV6-5, the J call TRBJ2-3; 10 bases line up with TRBD2. The CDR3 extends over 15 amino acids. The junction had 9 bases not matched to a gene; V was cut back by 6 bases and J by 6 bases. The V gene's germline CDR1 is MNHEY and CDR2 SVGAGI. CDR3 sequence: CASSRTSGARDTQYF. CDR3 sequence (DNA): TGTGCCAGCAGCCGGACTAGCGGAGCCCGGGATACGCAGTATTTT.

Only one count was recorded for this clone. The rearrangement uses TRBV19 and TRBJ2-1, with 8 bases aligning to TRBD2. This CDR3 has 15 residues. Germline CDR1 LNHDA, CDR2 SQIVND (reference sequence). V dropped 7 bases and J dropped 4; count of bases not matched to a gene: 9. Here the CDR3 reads CASIQRGSIYNEQFF. CDR3 DNA: TGTGCCAGTATTCAGCGGGGGAGCATTTACAATGAGCAGTTCTTC.

The chain uses TRBV9 and TRBJ2-1; 10 bases match TRBD2. With V trimmed by 4 bases and J by 9 bases, 10 bases remained unmatched. This CDR3 comprises 15 residues. CDR1 and CDR2 from the germline V gene are SGDLS and YYNGEE. The CDR3 region is CASSPRAGGPAEQFF. The CDR3 nucleotides are TGTGCCAGCAGCCCGCGAGCGGGAGGGCCGGCTGAGCAGTTCTTC.

In its sample, this clone was seen a few times. V usage is TRBV5-4 and J usage is TRBJ2-3; the match to TRBD2 covers 12 bases. The ends lost 3 bases at V and 2 bases at J; junction bases unmatched: 4. CDR1 is SGHNT, CDR2 YYREEE, per germline (reference sequence). CDR3 length: 16 residues. This chain's CDR3 is CASSSGLAGYTDTQYF. For the CDR3, the DNA is TGTGCCAGCAGCTCAGGACTAGCGGGGTACACAGATACGCAGTATTTT. The full variable domain, its missing parts supplied by reference TRBV5-4 and TRBJ2-3, is ETGVTQSPTHLIKTRGQQVTLRCSSQSGHNTVSWYQQALGQGPQFIFQYYREEENGRGNFPPRFSGLQFPNYSSELNVNALELDDSALYLCASSSGLAGYTDTQYFGPGTRLTVL.

This clone turned up a few times. The chain combines TRBV7-6 with TRBJ1-1; no clear D gene. V lost 1 base and J 4 bases, leaving 10 bases between the germline ends. Germline V gives CDR1 SGHVS, CDR2 FNYEAQ. The CDR3 length is 14 residues. CDR3 nucleotide sequence: TGTGCCAGCAGCTTAGTTGGGAGTAGCACTGAAGCTTTCTTT. This codes for CASSLVGSSTEAFF.

The J gene is TRBJ2-1, the V gene TRBV9, with TRBD2 matching over 7 bases. Germline V gene sequence: CDR1 SGDLS, CDR2 YYNGEE. This CDR3 has 16 amino acids. After removal of 0 bases from V and 11 bases from J, the junction contained 14 bases not matched to a gene. Here the CDR3 DNA reads TGTGCCAGCAGCGTAGGGCTAGCGGATCCTACAATGAAGCAGTTCTTC. It translates to CASSVGLADPTMKQFF.

The J gene is TRBJ2-3, the V gene TRBV9; 9 bases line up with TRBD1. This CDR3 contains 16 residues. After removal of 1 base from V and 1 base from J, the junction contained 4 bases not matched to a gene. Per germline, CDR1 SGDLS and CDR2 YYNGEE. CDR3 residues: CASSVSGDRGTDTQYF. The CDR3 DNA reads TGTGCCAGCAGCGTAAGCGGGGACAGGGGCACAGATACGCAGTATTTT. The variable domain in full, with the rest retrieved from reference TRBV9 and TRBJ2-3, is DSGVTQTPKHLITATGQRVTLRCSPRSGDLSVYWYQQSLDQGLQFLIQYYNGEERAKGNILERFSAQQFPDLHSELNLSSLELGDSALYFCASSVSGDRGTDTQYFGPGTRLTVL.

The chain is built from TRBV18 and TRBJ2-3; 10 bases fit TRBD1. Trimming at V came to 3 bases and at J to 7 bases, leaving 7 bases not matched to a gene. Germline loops: CDR1 KGHSH, CDR2 LQKENI. The length of the CDR3 is 15 residues. The CDR3 DNA reads TGTGCCAGCTCACCGCCGACAGGGGGCATAAATACGCAGTATTTT. Translated: CASSPPTGGINTQYF. The variable domain in full, with the rest retrieved from reference TRBV18 and TRBJ2-3, is NAGVMQNPRHLVRRRGQEARLRCSPMKGHSHVYWYRQLPEEGLKFMVYLQKENIIDESGMPKERFSAEFPKEGPSILRIQQVVRGDSAAYFCASSPPTGGINTQYFGPGTRLTVL.

The chain recombines TRBV18 with TRBJ1-6, with a weak D call TRBD1 (5 bases). CDR3 length: 12 residues. From germline, CDR1 is KGHSH and CDR2 LQKENI. V lost 4 bases and J 8 bases, leaving 6 bases between the germline ends. The CDR3 protein is CASSRGDSPLHF. DNA of the CDR3: TGTGCCAGCTCACGGGGGGATTCACCCCTCCACTTT.

The chain recombines TRBV11-2 with TRBJ2-3, with D maybe TRBD2 (6 bases). The CDR3 totals 18 residues. Germline lookup yields CDR1 SGHAT and CDR2 FQNNGV. Trimming took off 1 base at V and 2 bases at J, with 19 bases between the two ends. CDR3 in amino acids: CASSLALGGGKATDTQYF. CDR3 bases: TGTGCCAGCAGCTTAGCCCTCGGGGGTGGCAAGGCCACAGATACGCAGTATTTT.

In its sample, this clone was seen once. The V and J genes are TRBV29-1 and TRBJ1-6; no reliable D call. This CDR3 has 11 residues. Trimming took 5 bases from V and 14 from J, leaving 13 bases between them. CDR1 SQVTM and CDR2 ANQGSEA come from the germline V gene. In DNA form, the CDR3 reads TGCAGCGTTTTGACCGGGATTTCCCTCCACTTT. Translation: CSVLTGISLHF.